These 30 T cell receptor beta chains were all obtained from the same sample, sequenced in a study of PD-L1 blockade in urothelial cancer. Time point: pretreatment peripheral blood. Generated by immunoSEQ multiplex PCR, the TCRdb table keeps only in-frame clones and is missing some. Among about 87,000 clones, less than 90% were seen once, and the ten largest hold roughly 1.9%. Here the sequenced sample was PBMCs, taken around atezolizumab (anti-PD-L1) treatment. These receptor sequences come from a man aged 55 to 70 with urothelial cancer.

The chain joins TRBV10-3 to TRBJ2-7, with D tentatively TRBD2 (6 bases). This CDR3 comprises 14 residues. V dropped 7 bases and J dropped 0 bases, with 13 bases sitting between them. CDR1 and CDR2 (germline): ENHRY, SYGVKD. CDR3 sequence: CAIMGGVTSYEQYF. The CDR3 DNA sequence: TGTGCCATCATGGGGGGAGTAACCTCCTACGAGCAGTACTTC.

The chain uses TRBV7-9 and TRBJ1-3; possibly TRBD1 for D (5 bases). Between the trimmed V and J ends, which lost 1 base and 8 bases, there was a span of 12 bases. Germline loops: CDR1 SEHNR, CDR2 FQNEAQ (reference sequence). This CDR3 region has 14 residues. CDR3 protein: CASSLVRGLDTIYF. The CDR3 DNA is TGTGCCAGCAGCTTAGTCCGGGGACTAGACACCATATATTTT.

The CDR3 sequence is CASSLKSGTGTTDTQYF. CDR3 DNA: TGTGCCAGCAGCTTAAAGTCCGGGACAGGGACCACAGATACGCAGTATTTT. The chain is built from TRBV7-9 and TRBJ2-3, with TRBD1 matching 9 bases. Germline V gene sequence: CDR1 SEHNR, CDR2 FQNEAQ (reference sequence). This CDR3 contains 17 residues. V lost 2 bases, J lost 2 bases, and 8 bases stayed unmatched.

The chain recombines TRBV9 with TRBJ1-3, with D possibly matching TRBD1 (6 bases). The germline gives CDR1 SGDLS, CDR2 YYNGEE. The CDR3 totals 18 residues. V lost 4 bases and J 0 bases, leaving 20 bases between the germline ends. Written as DNA, the CDR3 is TGTGCCAGCAGCCTCAGATCCGGGACATCTAGCTCTGGAAACACCATATATTTT. Translating gives CASSLRSGTSSSGNTIYF.

This rearrangement joins TRBV4-3 to TRBJ2-1; unclear D gene. Germline values: CDR1 LGHNA, CDR2 YSLEER. The germline V and J ends were trimmed by 0 bases and 9 bases, with 9 bases remaining between them. CDR3 length: 13 residues. In nucleotides, the CDR3 is TGCGCCAGCAGCCAAGAACGGGTGAGTGAGCAGTTCTTC. Its protein product is CASSQERVSEQFF.

The rearrangement joins TRBV11-2 to TRBJ2-2; 7 nucleotides line up with TRBD2. The trim removed 0 bases at V and 0 bases at J, leaving 7 bases unmatched. Germline loops: CDR1 SGHAT, CDR2 FQNNGV. The CDR3 spans 18 residues. The CDR3 reads CASSLDSGGGANTGELFF. DNA of the CDR3: TGTGCCAGCAGCTTAGATTCGGGCGGGGGAGCGAACACCGGGGAGCTGTTTTTT.

J is TRBJ1-1 and V is TRBV19; no clear D gene. Deletions cut 4 bases from V and 11 bases from J, with 20 bases between. Germline lookup yields CDR1 LNHDA and CDR2 SQIVND (reference sequence). The CDR3 consists of 14 residues. CDR3 DNA: TGTGCCAGTAGTAAGAGGGCTATAACCCTTGGGGCTTTCTTT. Translating it yields CASSKRAITLGAFF.

The chain combines TRBV5-1 with TRBJ1-2, with D maybe TRBD1 (6 bases). The V gene lost 0 bases and the J gene lost 8 bases, with 11 bases spanning the gap. The CDR3 is 13 amino acids. Germline-derived CDR1 and CDR2 are SGHRS and YFSETQ. In nucleotides, the CDR3 is TGCGCCAGCAGCTTGGAGGCAGGGGTCGGCTACACCTTC. It encodes CASSLEAGVGYTF.

This clone was observed once. The rearrangement uses TRBV28 and TRBJ2-3; 7 bases match TRBD1. Germline CDR1 MDHEN, CDR2 SYDVKM. This CDR3 has 11 amino acids. J gave up 11 bases and V 5 bases, and 4 bases lay outside the gene matches. CDR3 in DNA: TGTGCCAGCAGTCCACAGGGGAAGCAGTATTTT. Translation: CASSPQGKQYF.

V usage is TRBV28 and J usage is TRBJ2-3; 14 bases are shared with TRBD2. This CDR3 spans 16 amino acids. V shed 4 bases and J 0 bases; nucleotides not matched to a gene: 0. Looked up from germline, CDR1 is MDHEN and CDR2 is SYDVKM. CDR3 DNA: TGTGCCAGCAGTTGGACTAGCGGGAGGAGCACAGATACGCAGTATTTT. Protein product: CASSWTSGRSTDTQYF.

This chain joins TRBV10-3 and TRBJ1-4; 12 bases are a match to TRBD1. Germline loops: CDR1 ENHRY, CDR2 SYGVKD. CDR3 length: 15 residues. V gave up 4 bases and J gave up 11 bases; unmatched junction bases: 8. CDR3 sequence: CAISAEGQGAQKLFF. The CDR3 DNA reads TGTGCCATCAGTGCTGAGGGACAGGGGGCGCAGAAACTGTTTTTT.

This chain connects TRBV18 to TRBJ1-1; D possibly corresponds to TRBD1 (5 bases). Deletions cut 4 bases from V and 0 bases from J, with 9 bases between. The CDR3 length is 14 residues. Germline lookup yields CDR1 KGHSH and CDR2 LQKENI. CDR3 nucleotides: TGTGCCAGCTCACAGGGGCGGATGAACACTGAAGCTTTCTTT. Protein: CASSQGRMNTEAFF. Filled out from reference TRBV18 and TRBJ1-1, the complete variable domain reads NAGVMQNPRHLVRRRGQEARLRCSPMKGHSHVYWYRQLPEEGLKFMVYLQKENIIDESGMPKERFSAEFPKEGPSILRIQQVVRGDSAAYFCASSQGRMNTEAFFGQGTRLTVV.

This chain links TRBV6-7 with TRBJ2-7; 11 bases line up with TRBD2. TRBV6-7 is an ORF, and what it does is uncertain. V lost 0 bases, J lost 0 bases, and 7 bases stayed unmatched. This CDR3 has 18 residues. The CDR3 DNA follows: TGTGCCAGCAGTTACTCGCGACTAGCGGGAACCAACTCCTACGAGCAGTACTTC. Protein product: CASSYSRLAGTNSYEQYF.

V usage is TRBV1 and J usage is TRBJ1-2; TRBD1, the table's D call, was not compared with the DNA. TRBV1 is a listed pseudogene. The CDR3 is 18 amino acids. The CDR3 here is CTSSQDLQGERRINGYTF. CDR3 coding DNA: TGCACCAGCAGCCAAGATCTACAGGGGGAGCGAAGGATAAATGGCTACACCTTC.

J is TRBJ2-7 and V is TRBV9, with 12 bases lining up with TRBD1. The germline gives CDR1 SGDLS, CDR2 YYNGEE. After removal of 0 bases from V and 7 bases from J, the junction contained 5 bases not matched to a gene. CDR3 length: 15 residues. The CDR3 DNA is TGTGCCAGCAGCGTAGGGGGGACAGGGGGCAAAGAGCAGTACTTC. Amino acids: CASSVGGTGGKEQYF.

The rearrangement joins TRBV29-1 to TRBJ2-5; 8 positions match TRBD1. Germline CDR1 reads SQVTM; CDR2 reads ANQGSEA. Trimming cost V 7 bases and J 5 bases; bases outside gene matches: 6. This CDR3 contains 12 residues. The chain's CDR3 is CSADRGQETQYF. CDR3 in DNA: TGCAGCGCCGACAGGGGTCAGGAGACCCAGTACTTC.

The genes are TRBV27 and TRBJ2-1; 7 bases match TRBD1. Germline V gene data show CDR1 as MNHEY and CDR2 as SMNVEV (reference sequence). V shed 2 bases, J shed 5 bases, and the junction held 6 bases outside the gene matches. The CDR3 has 15 residues. The CDR3 region has the DNA TGTGCCAGCAGTTTAGAGGGGGCGGGCGACAATGAGCAGTTCTTC. Amino acid sequence: CASSLEGAGDNEQFF.

The gene calls are TRBV6-6 and TRBJ1-1; 7 nucleotides line up with TRBD1. After removal of 0 bases from V and 8 bases from J, the junction contained 6 bases not matched to a gene. The CDR3 spans 14 residues. Germline-derived CDR1 and CDR2 are MNHNY and SVGAGI (reference sequence). CDR3 sequence reads: CASSYSGQVREAFF. The CDR3 bases are TGTGCCAGCAGTTACTCTGGACAGGTTCGAGAAGCTTTCTTT.

The chain recombines TRBV19 with TRBJ1-1; 9 bases align to TRBD1. The CDR3 consists of 18 residues. CDR1 is LNHDA and CDR2 is SQIVND in the germline V gene (reference sequence). DNA for the CDR3: TGTGTAAGGGACAGGGAGGGCATGGGAGGTCTAGTGGACACTGAAGCTTTCTTT. It yields the protein CVRDREGMGGLVDTEAFF.

The chain has TRBV6-6 and TRBJ2-1, with 11 bases fitting TRBD2. Germline CDR1 MNHNY, CDR2 SVGAGI (reference sequence). The length of the CDR3 is 15 residues. The V gene end was trimmed by 0 bases and the J gene end by 14 bases; junction bases not matched to a gene: 9. CDR3 nucleotide sequence: TGTGCCAGCAGTTACTCGTGGGTAGCGGGAGGGCCGGAGTTCTTC. Translated, it gives CASSYSWVAGGPEFF.

The chain couples TRBV2 to TRBJ1-5; 12 bases match TRBD1. The length of the CDR3 is 19 residues. The germline CDR1 and CDR2 sequences are SNHLY and FYNNEI. Germline trimming cut 7 bases from V and 1 base from J; bases unmatched to any gene: 14. This CDR3 reads CASNFFPGQGAFSNQPQHF. Here the CDR3 DNA reads TGTGCCAGCAATTTTTTCCCGGGACAGGGGGCGTTCAGCAATCAGCCCCAGCATTTT.

The J gene is TRBJ2-3, the V gene TRBV5-1, with 14 bases matching TRBD2. CDR1 SGHRS and CDR2 YFSETQ come from the germline V gene. J gave up 4 bases and V 0 bases, and 10 bases lay outside the gene matches. This CDR3 region has 19 residues. The CDR3 DNA reads TGCGCCAGCAGCTTGGCCGGGGGACTAGCGGGAGTTCAGGCAGATACGCAGTATTTT. It is translated as CASSLAGGLAGVQADTQYF. Drawing the rest from reference TRBV5-1 and TRBJ2-3, the complete variable domain is KAGVTQTPRYLIKTRGQQVTLSCSPISGHRSVSWYQQTPGQGLQFLFEYFSETQRNKGNFPGRFSGRQFSNSRSEMNVSTLELGDSALYLCASSLAGGLAGVQADTQYFGPGTRLTVL.

The CDR3 here is CASSVVGRSTDTQYF. The CDR3 region has the DNA TGTGCCAGCAGCGTAGTGGGCAGGAGCACAGATACGCAGTATTTT. V and J are TRBV9 and TRBJ2-3; D unresolved. CDR1 and CDR2 (germline): SGDLS, YYNGEE. V gave up 0 bases and J gave up 0 bases, with 8 bases separating them. CDR3 length equals 15 residues.

DNA for the CDR3: TGTGCCAGCAGCCCCCCAGCGGGGGCTGAAGCTTTCTTT. Its protein is CASSPPAGAEAFF. The V call is TRBV6-6, the J call TRBJ1-1, with a weak D call TRBD1 (5 bases). Germline CDR1 is MNHNY and CDR2 is SVGAGI (reference sequence). There are 13 residues in the CDR3. The germline V and J ends were trimmed by 6 bases and 6 bases, with 14 bases remaining between them.

The genes are TRBV9 and TRBJ2-3, with D possibly being TRBD2 (6 bases). There are 16 residues in the CDR3. V gave up 0 bases and J gave up 2 bases, with 13 bases separating them. CDR1 and CDR2 from the germline V gene are SGDLS and YYNGEE. CDR3 DNA: TGTGCCAGCAGCGTAGATCCGGGACTCCTCACAGATACGCAGTATTTT. Its protein product is CASSVDPGLLTDTQYF.

This clone has only a few counts. CDR3 sequence: CASSPWLQNNEQFF. CDR3 sequence (DNA): TGTGCCAGCAGCCCATGGTTACAGAACAATGAGCAGTTCTTC. This chain links TRBV9 with TRBJ2-1; D unclear. The CDR3 sequence is 14 residues long. V was shortened by 4 bases and J by 5 bases, with 13 bases between the two germline ends. Germline V CDR1 and CDR2: SGDLS, YYNGEE.

The V call is TRBV7-3, the J call TRBJ1-6; no reliable D call. This CDR3 region has 12 residues. CDR1 is SGHTA and CDR2 is FQGTGA in the germline V gene. V dropped 10 bases and J dropped 7 bases, with 11 bases sitting between them. The CDR3 here is CATGRENSPLHF. CDR3 nucleotide sequence: TGTGCCACCGGGAGGGAAAATTCACCCCTCCACTTT.

The rearrangement joins TRBV13 to TRBJ2-5, with 8 nucleotides matching TRBD1. The V gene's germline CDR1 is PRHDT and CDR2 FYEKMQ (reference sequence). This CDR3 has 15 amino acids. Trimming cost V 0 bases and J 1 base; bases outside gene matches: 1. DNA of the CDR3: TGTGCCAGCAGCTTAGGCGACAGGGGCCAAGAGACCCAGTACTTC. This encodes CASSLGDRGQETQYF.

The chain carries TRBV6-6 and TRBJ1-1; no clear D gene. CDR3 length: 13 amino acids. V shed 7 bases and J shed 1 base, with 10 bases lying between them. Looked up from germline, CDR1 is MNHNY and CDR2 is SVGAGI (reference sequence). CDR3 coding DNA: TGTGCCAGCACCCAGACAAGGAACACTGAAGCTTTCTTT. Translation: CASTQTRNTEAFF.

The gene calls are TRBV9 and TRBJ1-2; D remains ambiguous. Trimming stripped 3 bases from V and 7 bases from J, with 13 bases between. Germline V gives CDR1 SGDLS, CDR2 YYNGEE. This CDR3 has 13 amino acids. CDR3 nucleotide sequence: TGTGCCAGCAGCGCTACAGATTTAATTGGCTACACCTTC. Its translation is CASSATDLIGYTF.